Listed below are T cell receptor beta chains from one sample, sequenced in a study of T cells in Graves' hyperthyroidism and ophthalmopathy. TCRdb re-called the multiplex PCR reads with MiXCR, one entry per CDR3 protein. The sample includes approximately 400,000 distinct CDR3 sequences, under 15% seen only once; the top ten take approximately 30%. Sequenced material: blood. The receptors shown here come from a young woman with Graves' hyperthyroidism. Both conserved end residues are part of each CDR3. The D gene is left open where the match is weak. A row's size may be missing; if present it is once, few, many or a size class.

clone_size j_call d_call v_call cdr3_nt cdr3_aa
few TRBJ2-1 - TRBV25-1 TGTGCCAGCAGTGCCGGAGGAACCTACAATGAGCAGTTCTTC CASSAGGTYNEQFF
- TRBJ1-6 - TRBV5-6 TGTGCCAGCAGCTTGAGTAGCGGTTCCTATAATTCACCCCTCCACTTT CASSLSSGSYNSPLHF
many TRBJ2-5 - TRBV12-3/TRBV12-4 TGTGCCAGCAGTTTATGGGTCAGCCCGCCTAGACAAGAGACCCAGTACTTC CASSLWVSPPRQETQYF
many TRBJ2-2 TRBD1 TRBV27 TGTGCCAGCAGTTTTTACCGGGACAGATTCCTTCCGAACACCGGGGAGCTGTTTTTT CASSFYRDRFLPNTGELFF
few TRBJ2-1 TRBD1 TRBV28 TGTGCCAGCAGTTTCAACAGGGGTTACGAGCAGTTCTTC CASSFNRGYEQFF
- TRBJ2-7 - TRBV11-3 TGTGCCAGCAGCTTAGTGCTCACAGGCGGTAGGTACGAGCAGTACTTC CASSLVLTGGRYEQYF
few TRBJ2-1 TRBD1 TRBV7-8 TGTGCCAGCAGCGGCCGGGACAGGGTCGCAAATGAGCAGTTCTTC CASSGRDRVANEQFF
- TRBJ1-2 TRBD1 TRBV18 TGTGCCAGCTCACCACCCAATAGGGACAGCCATGGCTACACCTTC CASSPPNRDSHGYTF
- TRBJ1-1 - TRBV5-1 TGCGCCAGCAGCTTGATGCAGAACACTGAAGCTTTCTTT CASSLMQNTEAFF
few TRBJ2-7 - TRBV5-1 TGCGCCAGCAGCTTGGTTTCCGGAGATACCTACGAGCAGTACTTC CASSLVSGDTYEQYF
many TRBJ2-2 TRBD2 TRBV2 TGTGCCAGCAGTGGGCTAGCGGTAAACACCGGGGAGCTGTTTTTT CASSGLAVNTGELFF
few TRBJ2-3 - TRBV7-2 TGTGCCAGCAGCTTAGAGAGTCTAGCTACAGATACGCAGTATTTT CASSLESLATDTQYF
many TRBJ2-6 - TRBV28 TGTGCCAGCAGTTTAACTGGGTTTGGGGCCAACGTCCTGACTTTC CASSLTGFGANVLTF
- TRBJ1-6 - TRBV15 TGTGCCACCAGCAGAGAGGACAGTATCTATTCACCCCTCCACTTT CATSREDSIYSPLHF
many TRBJ2-1 TRBD1 TRBV27 TGTGCCAGCAGTTTGGGACAGGGACACAATGAGCAGTTCTTC CASSLGQGHNEQFF
- TRBJ2-1 - TRBV11-3 TGTGCCAGCAGCTTAGTCCTGCCCTGCTCCTACAATGAGCAGTTCTTC CASSLVLPCSYNEQFF
many TRBJ1-2 TRBD1 TRBV3-1 TGTGCCAGCAGCCCCACCGGGACAGGGGGCACAGGCTACACCTTC CASSPTGTGGTGYTF
- TRBJ2-4 - TRBV19 TGTGCCAGTAGTCTCGGCTACGTAGTCCTGGCCAAAAACATTCAGTACTTC CASSLGYVVLAKNIQYF
many TRBJ2-1 TRBD2 TRBV5-1 TGCGCCAGCAGCTTGGATCGGACTAGCGGAGGCAACAATGAGCAGTTCTTC CASSLDRTSGGNNEQFF
many TRBJ1-2 TRBD1 TRBV18 TGTGCCAGCTCACCATCAGGGGGTTATGGCTACACCTTC CASSPSGGYGYTF
many TRBJ2-3 TRBD2 TRBV28 TGTGCCAGCAGTTACCCCCCCTGGCAGGGACTAAACACAGATACGCAGTATTTT CASSYPPWQGLNTDTQYF
few TRBJ2-1 - TRBV7-9 TGTGCCAGCAGCTTGCAGCGCCACAAGGAAGGCAATGAGCAGTTCTTC CASSLQRHKEGNEQFF
many TRBJ2-5 TRBD2 TRBV20-1 TGCAGTGCGTTGGGACTAGCTCAAGAGACCCAGTACTTC CSALGLAQETQYF
- TRBJ1-5 - TRBV6-1 TGTGCCAGCAGTGAATCCAGGGGTTGGAGCAATCAGCCCCAGCATTTT CASSESRGWSNQPQHF
few TRBJ2-2 TRBD2 TRBV30 TGTGCCTGGAAAGCTAGCGGGAAGAACACCGGGGAGCTGTTTTTT CAWKASGKNTGELFF
few TRBJ2-3 - TRBV20-1 TGCAGTGCTAGGCGGGACTCGCACACAGATACGCAGTATTTT CSARRDSHTDTQYF
few TRBJ1-2 - TRBV6-1 TGTGCCAGCAGTCGTGGGAACTATGGCTACACCTTC CASSRGNYGYTF
many TRBJ2-1 - TRBV9 TGTGCCAGCAGCGTAGCCCCGGCGAGCTACTACAATGAGCAGTTCTTC CASSVAPASYYNEQFF
few TRBJ2-2 TRBD2 TRBV28 TGTGCCAGCAGCTCTCCAGCGGGAGGCACCGGGGAGCTGTTTTTT CASSSPAGGTGELFF
many TRBJ2-3 TRBD2 TRBV4-2 TGTGCCAGCAGCCAAGATGGGCCTAGCGGGAGTCGGGATACGCAGTATTTT CASSQDGPSGSRDTQYF
- TRBJ1-6 - TRBV27 TGTGCCAGCAGAACTAGACAGGAGAATTCACCCCTCCACTTT CASRTRQENSPLHF
- TRBJ2-3 - TRBV3-1 TGTGCCAGCAGCCAAGCCCATCGTCTTGGCAGCACAGATACGCAGTATTTT CASSQAHRLGSTDTQYF
many TRBJ1-1 - TRBV28 TGTGCCAGCAGTCACCACATGAACATTGAAGCTTTCTTT CASSHHMNIEAFF
many TRBJ2-1 - TRBV7-9 TGTGCCAGCAGCCAACGCGCTAACAATGAGCAGTTCTTC CASSQRANNEQFF
many TRBJ2-3 - TRBV2 TGTGCCAGCAAAATTGATACGCAGTATTTT CASKIDTQYF
many TRBJ2-1 TRBD2 TRBV7-9 TGTGCCAGCAGCTGGCTAGCGGGGACCTACAATGAGCAGTTCTTC CASSWLAGTYNEQFF
many TRBJ2-2 - TRBV3-1 TGTGCCAGCAGCAACGTCCCGGGCGGGGAGCTGTTTTTT CASSNVPGGELFF
- TRBJ2-5 TRBD2 TRBV7-2 TGTGCCAGCAGCTTCCGGACTAGCCAAGAGACCCAGTACTTC CASSFRTSQETQYF
- TRBJ2-2 - TRBV7-2 TGTGCCAGCAGCTTAGGGGGAACACTGAACACCGGGGAGCTGTTTTTT CASSLGGTLNTGELFF
few TRBJ1-2 - TRBV19 TGTGCCAGTAGTACTACCCTGGTGGCAGTCTATGGCTACACCTTC CASSTTLVAVYGYTF
- TRBJ2-1 - TRBV3-1 TGTGCCAGCAGCCAAGAGAGGACGCACCTCGTCGATGAGCAGTTCTTC CASSQERTHLVDEQFF
few TRBJ2-1 TRBD2 TRBV6-5 TGTGCCAGCAGTCACCCTAAATGGACTAGCACAGGACGAATACAAAATGAGCAGTTCTTC CASSHPKWTSTGRIQNEQFF
many TRBJ2-1 TRBD2 TRBV20-1 TGCAGTGCTAAGGCGGGGGGATTCGATGAGCAGTTCTTC CSAKAGGFDEQFF
few TRBJ1-6 - TRBV20-1 TGCAGTGCTCGGCGGGACTTAAACAGGTTTTCCTATAATTCACCCCTCCACTTT CSARRDLNRFSYNSPLHF
- TRBJ2-5 - TRBV9 TGTGCCAGCAGCGTAGCGGGGACCGCCCTAGGGACCCAGTACTTC CASSVAGTALGTQYF
many TRBJ1-4 - TRBV30 TGTGCCTGGAGTCTGGGACTAGAGGAAAAACTGTTTTTT CAWSLGLEEKLFF
few TRBJ1-3 - TRBV24-1 TGTGCCACCAGTGATGGGGGGTCGGGAAACACCATATATTTT CATSDGGSGNTIYF
- TRBJ1-2 TRBD1 TRBV19 TGTGCCAGTAGTCCACTCAGACAGGGCCATAACTATGGCTACACCTTC CASSPLRQGHNYGYTF
- TRBJ1-5 - TRBV29-1 TGCAGCGTTGGGGGTAGGGACAATCAGCCCCAGCATTTT CSVGGRDNQPQHF
few TRBJ1-2 - TRBV20-1 TGCAGTGCTAGTACCTTGGGGGCCGGTGGCTACACCTTC CSASTLGAGGYTF
- TRBJ2-5 - TRBV27 TGTGCCAGCAGTTCCATGGGAGGAATAAAGACCCAGTACTTC CASSSMGGIKTQYF
few TRBJ1-5 - TRBV19 TGTGCCAGTAGTCGGAGGTTGGGCAATCAGCCCCAGCATTTT CASSRRLGNQPQHF
- TRBJ2-7 - TRBV12-3/TRBV12-4 TGTGCCAGCAGTTCTTCCAGCCCCAGTTTCGAGCAGTACTTC CASSSSSPSFEQYF